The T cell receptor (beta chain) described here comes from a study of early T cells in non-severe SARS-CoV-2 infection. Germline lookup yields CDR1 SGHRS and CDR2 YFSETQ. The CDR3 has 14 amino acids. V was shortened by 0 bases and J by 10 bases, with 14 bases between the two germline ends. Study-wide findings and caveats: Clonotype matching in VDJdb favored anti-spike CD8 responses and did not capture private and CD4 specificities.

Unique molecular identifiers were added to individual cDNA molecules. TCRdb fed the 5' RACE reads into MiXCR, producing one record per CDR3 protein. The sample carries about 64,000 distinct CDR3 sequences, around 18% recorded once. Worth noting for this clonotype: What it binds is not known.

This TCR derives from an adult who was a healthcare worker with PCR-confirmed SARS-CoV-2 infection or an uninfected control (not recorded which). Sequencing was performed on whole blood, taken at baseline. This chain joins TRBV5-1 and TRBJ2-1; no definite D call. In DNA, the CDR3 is TGCGCCAGCAGCTTGGGCAGCCACCAAGGCGAGCAGTTCTTC. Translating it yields CASSLGSHQGEQFF.